Listed below are T cell receptor beta chains from one sample, sequenced in a study of blood T cell repertoires in COVID-19. Repertoires were generated with immunoSEQ multiplex PCR, while TCRdb's copy carries only in-frame clones and drops some. The data show 200,000 to 250,000 clones, about 82% seen once. Sequencing was carried out using PBMCs or T cells enriched from blood (not recorded which). The receptors derive from a woman in her forties or fifties with acute COVID-19. The CDR3 runs from the conserved cysteine through the conserved F or W. The size entry is marked missing in some rows and otherwise reads once, few, many or a size class.

j_gene | abundance | v_gene | CDR3aa
TRBJ2-7 | few | TRBV3-1/TRBV3-2 | CASSQAGGTFYEQYF
TRBJ2-1 | NA | TRBV18 | CASSPPNTYNEQFF
TRBJ1-1 | NA | TRBV2 | CASSGLGGMNTEAFF
TRBJ2-7 | NA | TRBV6-5 | CASTPPAGGSYEQYF
TRBJ1-2 | NA | TRBV28 | CASSLRVDYGYTF
TRBJ1-6 | NA | TRBV18 | CASSETRTTYNSPLHF
TRBJ1-5 | NA | TRBV6-1 | CASSEQQGRSQPQHF
TRBJ1-5 | NA | TRBV10-2 | CASSESSSINQPQHF
TRBJ2-5 | NA | TRBV18 | CASSPASGAQETQYF
TRBJ1-5 | NA | TRBV7-2 | CASSLDGTRQPQHF
TRBJ2-1 | NA | TRBV18 | CASSPSGGEQFF
TRBJ1-5 | NA | TRBV9 | CASGQGVRQPQHF
TRBJ1-2 | once | TRBV7-9 | CASSLQGAGYGYTF
TRBJ2-5 | few | TRBV18 | CASSPTLAGAGETQYF
TRBJ1-1 | NA | TRBV6-5 | CASSYGRANTEAFF
TRBJ1-5 | NA | TRBV30 | CAWSSSGDQPQHF
TRBJ1-1 | NA | TRBV2 | CASSATMNTEAFF
TRBJ1-2 | NA | TRBV6-5 | CASRTQGQGYTF
TRBJ2-3 | NA | TRBV7-3 | CASSLFLRGSGTDTQYF
TRBJ1-2 | NA | TRBV2 | CASSSTEIYGYTF
TRBJ2-7 | NA | TRBV11-2 | CASSLLGGYGAYEQYF
TRBJ2-1 | NA | TRBV2 | CASTLLAGAYNEQFF
TRBJ2-1 | few | TRBV2 | CASSEGLAAYNEQFF
TRBJ1-2 | NA | TRBV12-3/TRBV12-4 | CASNRGILYGYTF
TRBJ2-3 | NA | TRBV10-3 | CAILAGGTDTQYF
TRBJ1-4 | NA | TRBV5-1 | CASSLATGVPEKLFF
TRBJ1-1 | once | TRBV20-1 | CSASAGGQGMNTEAFF
TRBJ1-1 | few | TRBV5-4 | CASSPRTGMNTEAFF
TRBJ1-4 | NA | TRBV7-2 | CASSSQGVGEKLFF
TRBJ1-2 | NA | TRBV2 | CASKRQGLYGYTF
TRBJ1-1 | NA | TRBV18 | CASSAGLNTEAFF
TRBJ1-4 | NA | TRBV2 | CASSATGNNEKLFF
TRBJ1-1 | NA | TRBV7-3 | CASSPGTGDTEAFF
TRBJ1-5 | NA | TRBV9 | CASSVWTENYSNQPQHF
TRBJ1-1 | NA | TRBV3-1/TRBV3-2 | CASSSRARRVTEAFF
TRBJ1-2 | few | TRBV11-2 | CASSLTGDKGYTF
TRBJ1-5 | NA | TRBV7-2 | CASSLAGTGEWGRNQPQHF
TRBJ1-1 | once | TRBV21-1 | CASSTQVNTEAFF
TRBJ1-1 | NA | TRBV3-1/TRBV3-2 | CASSQATGYSF
TRBJ2-3 | NA | TRBV9 | CASSSIAGGQDTQYF
TRBJ1-1 | few | TRBV7-6 | CASSLIEGGNTEAFF
TRBJ1-6 | NA | TRBV5-1 | CASSLEWPGSNSPLHF
TRBJ2-1 | NA | TRBV15 | CATAGTSGGPYHNEQFF
TRBJ2-5 | NA | TRBV7-6 | CASSLNRGEVETQYF
TRBJ2-1 | NA | TRBV18 | CASSPSGGLYNEQFF
TRBJ2-1 | once | TRBV6-1 | CASSETGWFNEQFF
TRBJ1-5 | many | TRBV19 | CASSDRGSYSNQPQHF
TRBJ1-6 | NA | TRBV6-5 | CASNSLSYNSPLHF
TRBJ2-1 | NA | TRBV2 | CASLPVPSDRGNFDEQFF
TRBJ1-1 | NA | TRBV10-3 | CAISGTGMNTEAFF
TRBJ1-2 | NA | TRBV7-8 | CASTETGSYGYTF
TRBJ1-1 | NA | TRBV5-4 | CASSFGQGAYEAFF
TRBJ1-3 | once | TRBV30 | CAWNQGAYGNTIYF
TRBJ1-4 | NA | TRBV11-2 | CASSPRGPTNEKLFF
TRBJ2-5 | NA | TRBV7-9 | CASSGGETQYF
TRBJ1-2 | NA | TRBV7-2 | CASSLGGGRAGYGYTF
TRBJ1-2 | NA | TRBV7-8 | CASSLGRAGGYTF